This is a list of T cell receptor beta chains from one sample in a study of naive and memory T cell subsets. TCRdb re-called the UMI-ligation and nested PCR reads through MiXCR, storing one row per CDR3 protein. In the table there are tens of thousands of distinct CDR3 sequences, roughly 20% of which are singletons. The material sequenced was effector memory CD4+ T cells from blood. Receptors originate from a human donor in good health. The CDR3 runs from the conserved cysteine through the conserved F or W. The D gene is left open where the match is weak. The size of a clone is reported for some rows only, either as once, few or many, or as a class for expanded clones.

TRBJ2-6	few	TRBV4-1	-	TGCGCCAGCAGCCAAGATGTAGGTTTCGGGGCCAACGTCCTGACTTTC	CASSQDVGFGANVLTF
TRBJ1-4	medium-sized	TRBV20-1	TRBD1	TGCAGTGCTAGTAGTATACAGGGGCGCGAAAAACTGTTTTTT	CSASSIQGREKLFF
TRBJ2-7	many	TRBV4-3	-	TGCGCCAGCAGCCAAGACCCTCTAGTCAGCGACGAGCAGTACTTC	CASSQDPLVSDEQYF
TRBJ2-3	-	TRBV6-4	-	TGTGTCAGCAGTCCGTCATTCGAACAGAATACGCAGTATTTC	CVSSPSFEQNTQYF
TRBJ2-3	few	TRBV5-4	TRBD2	TGTGCCAGCAGTTCCGGACTAGCAGCGGATACGCAGTATTTT	CASSSGLAADTQYF
TRBJ2-7	many	TRBV6-2/TRBV6-3	TRBD2	TGTGCCAGCAGCCCTTCAGCGGGGGACTACGAGCAGTACTTC	CASSPSAGDYEQYF
TRBJ1-4	-	TRBV5-1	-	TGCGCCAGCAGCCCTTTGGCGAGTGAAATGCGAAAACTGTTTTTT	CASSPLASEMRKLFF
TRBJ2-7	few	TRBV5-1	-	TGCGCCAGCAGCCGGGACTCCCTCTCCTACGAGCAGTACTTC	CASSRDSLSYEQYF
TRBJ1-1	few	TRBV5-1	TRBD1	TGCGCCAGCAGCAGGACAGGGAGGACTGAAGCTTTCTTT	CASSRTGRTEAFF
TRBJ2-3	-	TRBV11-2	TRBD2	TGTGCCAGCAGCTTAGAGGGAGCGGGACCGAGGACAGATACGCAGTATTTT	CASSLEGAGPRTDTQYF
TRBJ1-1	few	TRBV9	-	TGTGCCAGCAGCGCTGGTCCAGGGTCGATGAACACTGAAGCTTTCTTT	CASSAGPGSMNTEAFF
TRBJ1-6	many	TRBV28	-	TGTGCCACCATTGAATTCGCAGACTCCTATAATTCACCCCTCCACTTT	CATIEFADSYNSPLHF
TRBJ2-1	-	TRBV30	-	TGTGCCTGTAGACTTCGACAGTCCACTCACTACAATGAGCAGTTCTTC	CACRLRQSTHYNEQFF
TRBJ2-7	-	TRBV12-3/TRBV12-4	TRBD2	TGTGCCAGCATTTACGAGGGAGGAGGGAGGGTAAAGTATTACGAGCAGTACTTC	CASIYEGGGRVKYYEQYF
TRBJ1-5	few	TRBV9	TRBD1	TGTGCCAGCAGCCTGGGGACAGCACGCGATCAGCCCCAGCATTTT	CASSLGTARDQPQHF
TRBJ1-3	-	TRBV4-1	-	TGCGCCAGCAACCCCGACGGGACCTCTGGAAACACCATATATTTT	CASNPDGTSGNTIYF
TRBJ1-3	-	TRBV5-5	-	TGTGCCAGCAGCGGAGGCAGGTCCCTCTCTGGAAACACCATATATTTT	CASSGGRSLSGNTIYF
TRBJ2-3	-	TRBV5-1	TRBD2	TGCGCCAGCAGCTTGATGGCTAGCGGGCAAAGAGATACGCAGTATTTT	CASSLMASGQRDTQYF
TRBJ2-5	-	TRBV5-1	-	TGCGCCAGCAGCCGAGCCCCTCCAGAGGAGACCCAGTACTTC	CASSRAPPEETQYF
TRBJ2-1	-	TRBV3-1	-	TGTGCCAGCAGCCAAGATGAGGATGAGCAGTTCTTC	CASSQDEDEQFF
TRBJ1-2	many	TRBV4-1	TRBD1	TGCGCCAGCAGCCAAGCCGGGACAGGGAGCAACTATGGCTACACCTTC	CASSQAGTGSNYGYTF
TRBJ2-1	many	TRBV11-2	-	TGTGCCAGCAGCTTAGCGGCACCTATCAATGAGCAGTTCTTC	CASSLAAPINEQFF
TRBJ1-6	-	TRBV27	-	TGTGCCAGCAGTTTTACCGGGGATTCACCCCTCCACTTT	CASSFTGDSPLHF
TRBJ2-7	-	TRBV9	-	TGTGCCAGCAGCGTAGCACAGGGTGAGGGCGAGCAGTACTTC	CASSVAQGEGEQYF
TRBJ2-7	few	TRBV18	-	TGTGCCAGCTCACCACCTGACAGCCGCTCCTACGAGCAGTACTTC	CASSPPDSRSYEQYF
TRBJ2-2	few	TRBV5-5	-	TGTGCCAGCAGCTTGATCGTGGGGGGGGAGCTGTTTTTT	CASSLIVGGELFF
TRBJ2-7	-	TRBV28	-	TGTGCCAGCCTGAGTCCCTACGAGCAGTACTTC	CASLSPYEQYF
TRBJ2-2	few	TRBV7-8	TRBD1	TGTGCCAGCAGCCCCTCAGGGGGCGTTATTGGTACCGGGGAGCTGTTTTTT	CASSPSGGVIGTGELFF
TRBJ1-4	-	TRBV28	-	TGTGCCAGCGGGGGACATTCTACTAATGAAAAACTGTTTTTT	CASGGHSTNEKLFF
TRBJ1-4	few	TRBV3-1	-	TGTGCCAGCACCCAGGGATTTGCGGTTCCTGGGGGGTTTGCTGAAAAACTGTTTTTT	CASTQGFAVPGGFAEKLFF
TRBJ2-7	-	TRBV5-1	-	TGCGCCAGCACCAAAGGATATAGTGTGAAGAACTACGAGCAGTACTTC	CASTKGYSVKNYEQYF
TRBJ1-2	-	TRBV12-3/TRBV12-4	TRBD1	TGTGCCAGCAGTTTGACAGGGTACTATGGCTACACCTTC	CASSLTGYYGYTF